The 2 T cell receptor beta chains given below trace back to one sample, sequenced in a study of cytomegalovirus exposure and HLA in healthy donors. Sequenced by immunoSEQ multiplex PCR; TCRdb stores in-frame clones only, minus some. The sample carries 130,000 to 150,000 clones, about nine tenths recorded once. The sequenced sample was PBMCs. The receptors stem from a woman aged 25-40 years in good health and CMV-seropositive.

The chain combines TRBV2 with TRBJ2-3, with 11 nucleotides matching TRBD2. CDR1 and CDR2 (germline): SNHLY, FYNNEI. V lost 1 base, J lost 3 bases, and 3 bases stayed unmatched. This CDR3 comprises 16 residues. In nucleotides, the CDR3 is TGTGCCAGCAGTGAAGGACTAGCGGGGAGGACAGATACGCAGTATTTT. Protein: CASSEGLAGRTDTQYF. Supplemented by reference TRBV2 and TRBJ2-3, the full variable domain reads EPEVTQTPSHQVTQMGQEVILRCVPISNHLYFYWYRQILGQKVEFLVSFYNNEISEKSEIFDDQFSVERPDGSNFTLKIRSTKLEDSAMYFCASSEGLAGRTDTQYFGPGTRLTVL.

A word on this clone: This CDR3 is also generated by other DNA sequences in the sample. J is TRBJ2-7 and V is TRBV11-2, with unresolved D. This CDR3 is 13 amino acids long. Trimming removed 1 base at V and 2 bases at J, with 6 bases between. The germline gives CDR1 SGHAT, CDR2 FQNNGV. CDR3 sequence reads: CASSLGGPYEQYF. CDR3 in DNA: TGTGCCAGCAGCTTAGGAGGCCCCTACGAGCAGTACTTC.